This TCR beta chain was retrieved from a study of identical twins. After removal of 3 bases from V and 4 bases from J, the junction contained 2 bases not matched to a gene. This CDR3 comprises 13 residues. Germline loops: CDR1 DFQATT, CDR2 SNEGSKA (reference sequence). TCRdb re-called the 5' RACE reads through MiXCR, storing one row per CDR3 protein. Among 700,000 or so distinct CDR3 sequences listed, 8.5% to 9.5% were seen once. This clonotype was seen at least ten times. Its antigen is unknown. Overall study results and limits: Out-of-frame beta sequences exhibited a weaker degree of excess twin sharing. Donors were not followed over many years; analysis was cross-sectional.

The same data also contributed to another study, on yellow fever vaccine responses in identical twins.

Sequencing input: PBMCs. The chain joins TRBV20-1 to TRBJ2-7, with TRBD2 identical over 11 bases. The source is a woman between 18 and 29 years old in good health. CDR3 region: CSARTSGTYEQYF. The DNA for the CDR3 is TGCAGTGCTAGGACTAGCGGGACTTACGAGCAGTACTTC.